What follows describes a single TCR beta chain. Data came from immunoSEQ multiplex PCR; TCRdb stores just in-frame clones and leaves some out. The sample shows about 75,000 clones, 94% of them seen only once. The data originate from a study of T cell changes during pregnancy in multiple sclerosis. The length of the CDR3 is 13 residues. The germline V gene encodes CDR1 SGHNT and CDR2 YYREEE (reference sequence). The ends were cut back, 5 bases at V and 5 bases at J, with 14 bases in the middle. The clonotype was recovered from a female donor with multiple sclerosis, enrolled in a pregnancy study. This chain uses TRBV5-4 with TRBJ2-7, with D perhaps TRBD2 (6 bases). Material: CD4+ T cells from peripheral blood mononuclear cells, obtained after pregnancy. The CDR3 loop reads CASSPGGPHEQYF. For the CDR3, the DNA is TGTGCCAGCAGTCCAGGAGGGCCCCACGAGCAGTACTTC.